This T cell receptor (beta chain) appears in the sequencing data of a study of cytomegalovirus exposure and HLA in healthy donors. The CDR3 extends over 15 amino acids. The ends lost 2 bases at V and 7 bases at J; junction bases unmatched: 10. The germline gives CDR1 SGHVS, CDR2 FNYEAQ. Regarding the study as a whole: It was taken for granted in presence/absence analyses that sequencing depth across donors was roughly uniform. It emerged from a later analysis that several of the most significant clusters appeared to be linked to common viral pathogens.

This clone was counted a few times. Its antigen is not identified. The PCR made use of 60 Vbeta and 13 Jbeta primers. Using immunoSEQ multiplex PCR, the repertoire was profiled, and TCRdb retains in-frame clones only, with some absent. The table records roughly 78,000 clones, 60% to 70% of them present only once. This receptor was taken from a man younger than 40 in good health and CMV-seropositive. The chain links TRBV7-6 to TRBJ1-2, with 7 nucleotides matching TRBD1. Sequencing input: PBMCs. CDR3 DNA sequence: TGTGCCAGCAGCTTACAAGGGGACAGTCTCTCTGGCTACACCTTC. It is translated as CASSLQGDSLSGYTF.